This T cell receptor beta chain is from a study of OX40 agonist ivuxolimab in advanced cancers. Study overall: Ivuxolimab doses were 0.01, 0.1, 0.3, 1.5, 3 or 10 mg/kg every 2 weeks. The mean age was about 61 years, ranging from about 20 to 79, with 80% to 85% of participants male.

Some clones are missing from TCRdb's copy, which holds only in-frame ones; the method was immunoSEQ multiplex PCR. Among some 80,000 clones listed, 92% were seen once. Whole-study findings and limits: With doses of 0.1-3.0 mg/kg, partial responders showed among the lowest clonal expansion. Some nonresponders likewise displayed low normalized T-cell clonal expansion.

As concerns this clone: Its target is not known.

From germline, CDR1 is SGHRS and CDR2 YFSETQ. This CDR3 is 15 amino acids long. Trimming shortened V by 0 bases and J by 0 bases, and 9 bases separated the two germline ends. The V gene is TRBV5-1, the J gene TRBJ1-1; D is undetermined. Sequencing was performed on CD4+ or CD8+ T cells sorted from blood, taken in a trial of the OX40 agonist ivuxolimab. This sequence originates from an adult with an advanced solid tumor such as melanoma, head and neck, liver or kidney cancer. DNA for the CDR3: TGCGCCAGCAGCTTGGGACGGCTAATGAACACTGAAGCTTTCTTT. As protein: CASSLGRLMNTEAFF.